This T cell receptor (beta chain) was sequenced during a study of T cells in tuberculosis. Sorting used thawed, overnight-rested PBMC stained with anti-CD3, a viability dye and GMM-loaded CD1B tetramer. CD1B tetramers were loaded with Rhodococcus equi-derived C32 glucose monomycolate. From each donor, around 100,000 tetramer-negative cells were sorted. Study conclusions and caveats: Some low-affinity tetramer-binding T cells may be absent from this sample.

Germline CDR1 is MNHEY and CDR2 is SVGAGI. This CDR3 has 14 residues. J gave up 2 bases and V 7 bases, and 7 bases lay outside the gene matches. Assay used: immunoSEQ multiplex PCR; TCRdb lists only in-frame clones, some missing. The table shows 55,000 to 65,000 clones, with 81% occurring only once. This clone was counted a few times. The sample comprised CD1b-GMM tetramer-negative cells sorted from PBMCs. V gene TRBV6-5 combines with J gene TRBJ1-1; 7 bases are shared with TRBD1. This clonotype was sampled from an adult woman with latent tuberculosis. The CDR3 here is CASKKGTANTEAFF. The CDR3 DNA follows: TGTGCCAGCAAAAAGGGGACAGCAAACACTGAAGCTTTCTTT.